These 8 T cell receptor beta chains originate from one sample sequenced in a study of human T cells and chemical hapten exposure. TCRdb recomputed calls from the RACE reads with MiXCR, one row per CDR3 protein. The table lists about 140,000 distinct CDR3 sequences, 10% to 15% of them singletons. Time point given: patch test 2, 6 weeks after DPC sensitization. This sample's treatment: therapeutic diphenylcyclopropenone sensitization with weekly scalp DPC. The input for sequencing was whole blood, taken in connection with sensitization to the hapten diphenylcyclopropenone (DPC). All receptors come from a woman between 50 and 59 years old with alopecia areata. Some clones in this sample may be carry-over from other donors' samples.

This chain uses TRBV14 with TRBJ2-4, with D unclear. This CDR3 comprises 14 residues. V gave up 1 base and J gave up 7 bases, with 11 bases separating them. The germline CDR1 and CDR2 sequences are SGHDN and FVKESK. The CDR3 region is CASSQVSGANIQYF. Written as DNA, the CDR3 is TGTGCCAGCAGCCAAGTCTCGGGCGCGAACATTCAGTACTTC.

This clonotype was detected ten times or more. The CDR3 sequence: CAISDPGTSVTYEQYF. In DNA, the CDR3 is TGTGCCATCAGTGACCCGGGGACTAGCGTAACCTACGAGCAGTACTTC. The V call is TRBV10-3, the J call TRBJ2-7; 10 nucleotides align to TRBD2. Looked up from germline, CDR1 is ENHRY and CDR2 is SYGVKD. This CDR3 is built from 16 residues. V shed 3 bases and J 2 bases; nucleotides not matched to a gene: 7.

This clonotype has just a few counts. The chain links TRBV6-5 to TRBJ2-3; D not resolved. V dropped 0 bases and J dropped 5 bases, with 9 bases sitting between them. The germline V gene encodes CDR1 MNHEY and CDR2 SVGAGI. The CDR3 runs 14 residues. As DNA, the CDR3 is TGTGCCAGCAGTTACTCGAAGCCGGAAGATACGCAGTATTTT. Encoded protein: CASSYSKPEDTQYF.

J is TRBJ2-3 and V is TRBV29-1; D may be TRBD2 (6 bases). The CDR3 is made up of 12 amino acids. Trimming shortened V by 4 bases and J by 6 bases, and 11 bases separated the two germline ends. Germline V gene sequence: CDR1 SQVTM, CDR2 ANQGSEA. CDR3 bases: TGCAGCGTTGGTCGGGGGACCGATACGCAGTATTTT. Translating gives CSVGRGTDTQYF.

This clonotype was observed a few times. The chain combines TRBV11-2 with TRBJ2-3, with D perhaps matching TRBD2 (6 bases). Germline V gene lookup returns CDR1 SGHAT and CDR2 FQNNGV. The V gene lost 5 bases and the J gene lost 3 bases, with 12 bases spanning the gap. This CDR3 has 14 residues. CDR3 residues: CASSAGSGTDTQYF. In nucleotides, the CDR3 is TGTGCCAGCAGCGCCGGGAGTGGGACAGATACGCAGTATTTT.

This clonotype has more than one count but fewer than ten. The V and J genes are TRBV5-6 and TRBJ2-1; D not resolved. The germline V and J ends were trimmed by 0 bases and 7 bases, with 17 bases remaining between them. This CDR3 region has 16 residues. Germline lookup yields CDR1 SGHDT and CDR2 YYEEEE. CDR3 DNA sequence: TGTGCCAGCAGCTTGGGGCTAATTCAGACTCGGAATGAGCAGTTCTTC. Translated: CASSLGLIQTRNEQFF.

J is TRBJ2-1 and V is TRBV24-1, with 8 bases lining up with TRBD2. The length of the CDR3 is 16 residues. V gave up 4 bases and J gave up 7 bases; unmatched junction bases: 11. Germline CDR1 reads KGHDR; CDR2 reads SFDVKD. The CDR3 bases are TGTGCCACCAGTGACTCGGCGGGCGGGAGGAGAAATGAGCAGTTCTTC. Amino acid sequence: CATSDSAGGRRNEQFF.

This clonotype was counted between two and nine times. V and J are TRBV7-2 and TRBJ2-1, with TRBD2 matching 10 bases. Germline lookup yields CDR1 SGHTA and CDR2 FQGNSA. This CDR3 region has 16 residues. With 1 base clipped from V and 4 bases from J, the junction kept 4 bases outside the gene matches. CDR3 amino acids: CASSLVGTSEYNEQFF. CDR3 nucleotide sequence: TGTGCCAGCAGCTTAGTCGGGACTAGCGAGTACAATGAGCAGTTCTTC.